The clone carrying this TCR beta chain occurred once. This sample stems from a study of control samples from healthy donors and cancer patients. The repertoire was sequenced with immunoSEQ multiplex PCR; TCRdb's copy has only in-frame clones and lacks some. The sample carries roughly 160,000 clones, 90% to 95% recorded once. Sample: PBMCs. This TCR was sampled from a man in his sixties with colorectal cancer.

Here the CDR3 reads CASSQDLRLGEGTEAFF. CDR3 in DNA: TGCGCCAGCAGCCAAGACTTGAGGTTGGGAGAGGGCACTGAAGCTTTCTTT. The chain recombines TRBV4-3 with TRBJ1-1; no clear D gene. Germline loops: CDR1 LGHNA, CDR2 YSLEER. Trimming removed 0 bases from V and 4 bases from J, with 18 bases in between. The length of the CDR3 is 17 residues.